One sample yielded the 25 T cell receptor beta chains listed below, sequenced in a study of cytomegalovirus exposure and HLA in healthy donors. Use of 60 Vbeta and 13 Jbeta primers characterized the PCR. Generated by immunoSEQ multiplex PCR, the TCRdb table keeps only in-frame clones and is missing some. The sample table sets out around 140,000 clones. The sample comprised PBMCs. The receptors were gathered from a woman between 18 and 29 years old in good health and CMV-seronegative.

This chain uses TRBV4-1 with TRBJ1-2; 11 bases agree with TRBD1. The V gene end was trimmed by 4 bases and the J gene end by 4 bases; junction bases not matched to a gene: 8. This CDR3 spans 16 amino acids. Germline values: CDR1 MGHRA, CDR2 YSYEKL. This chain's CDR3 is CASSRTGTGGFYGYTF. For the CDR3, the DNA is TGCGCCAGCAGCCGAACCGGGACAGGGGGGTTCTATGGCTACACCTTC.

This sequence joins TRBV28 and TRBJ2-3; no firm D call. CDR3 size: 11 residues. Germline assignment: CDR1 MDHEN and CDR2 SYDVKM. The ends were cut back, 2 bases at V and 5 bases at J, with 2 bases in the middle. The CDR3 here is CASSLQDTQYF. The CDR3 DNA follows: TGTGCCAGCAGTTTACAAGATACGCAGTATTTT.

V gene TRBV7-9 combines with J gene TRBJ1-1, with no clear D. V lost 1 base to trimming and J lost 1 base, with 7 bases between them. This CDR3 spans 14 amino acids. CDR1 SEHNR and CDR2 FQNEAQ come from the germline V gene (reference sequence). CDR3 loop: CASSLVAGNTEAFF. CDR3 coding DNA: TGTGCCAGCAGCTTAGTAGCCGGGAACACTGAAGCTTTCTTT. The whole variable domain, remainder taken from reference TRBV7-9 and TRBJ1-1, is DTGVSQNPRHKITKRGQNVTFRCDPISEHNRLYWYRQTLGQGPEFLTYFQNEAQLEKSRLLSDRFSAERPKGSFSTLEIQRTEQGDSAMYLCASSLVAGNTEAFFGQGTRLTVV.

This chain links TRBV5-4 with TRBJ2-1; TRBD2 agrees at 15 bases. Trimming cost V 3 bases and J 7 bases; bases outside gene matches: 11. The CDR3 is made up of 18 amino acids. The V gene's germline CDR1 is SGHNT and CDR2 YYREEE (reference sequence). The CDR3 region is CASSSTRTSGRGGNEQFF. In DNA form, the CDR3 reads TGTGCCAGCAGCTCCACCAGGACTAGCGGGAGGGGAGGTAATGAGCAGTTCTTC. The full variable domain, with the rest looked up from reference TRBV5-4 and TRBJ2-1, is ETGVTQSPTHLIKTRGQQVTLRCSSQSGHNTVSWYQQALGQGPQFIFQYYREEENGRGNFPPRFSGLQFPNYSSELNVNALELDDSALYLCASSSTRTSGRGGNEQFFGPGTRLTVL.

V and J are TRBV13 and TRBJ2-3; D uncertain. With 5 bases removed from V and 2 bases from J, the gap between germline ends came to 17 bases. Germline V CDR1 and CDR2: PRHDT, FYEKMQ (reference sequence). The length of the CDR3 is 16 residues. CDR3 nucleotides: TGTGCCAGCAGCCCAGGAATACGACCGGACACAGATACGCAGTATTTT. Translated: CASSPGIRPDTDTQYF.

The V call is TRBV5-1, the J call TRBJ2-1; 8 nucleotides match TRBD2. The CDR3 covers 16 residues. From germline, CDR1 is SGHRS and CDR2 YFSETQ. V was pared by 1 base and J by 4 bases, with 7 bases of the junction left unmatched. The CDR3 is CASSLFPAGAYNEQFF. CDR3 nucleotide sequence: TGCGCCAGCAGCTTGTTCCCAGCGGGAGCTTACAATGAGCAGTTCTTC.

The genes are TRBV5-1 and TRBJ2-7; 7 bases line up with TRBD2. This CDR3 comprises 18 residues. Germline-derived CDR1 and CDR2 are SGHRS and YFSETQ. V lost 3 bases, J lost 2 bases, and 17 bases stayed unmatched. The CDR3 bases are TGCGCCAGCAGCTCCGGGATCTTCCTAGCGGCTGATGCCTACGAGCAGTACTTC. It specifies CASSSGIFLAADAYEQYF.

The CDR3 DNA is TGTGCCAGCAGCCCCGACAGGGATGAGCAGTACGTC. This sequence encodes CASSPDRDEQYV. The chain is built from TRBV11-2 and TRBJ2-7; TRBD1 agrees at 7 bases. The CDR3 length is 12 residues. Trimming removed 5 bases from V and 7 bases from J; junction bases left unmatched: 5. Germline V gene data show CDR1 as SGHAT and CDR2 as FQNNGV.

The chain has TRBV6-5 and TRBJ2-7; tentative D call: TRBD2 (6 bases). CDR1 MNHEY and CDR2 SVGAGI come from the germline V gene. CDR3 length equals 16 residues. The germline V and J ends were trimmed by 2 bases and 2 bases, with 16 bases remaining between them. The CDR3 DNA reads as TGTGCCAGCAGTTACCCAACACCGGGACTTCCCTACGAGCAGTACGTC. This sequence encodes CASSYPTPGLPYEQYV.

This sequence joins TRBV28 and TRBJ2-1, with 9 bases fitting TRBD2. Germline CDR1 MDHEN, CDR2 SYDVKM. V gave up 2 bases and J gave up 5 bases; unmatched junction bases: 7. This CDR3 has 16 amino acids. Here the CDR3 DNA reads TGTGCCAGCAGTTTAGCGGGAGGGTACGTGGACAATGAGCAGTTCTTC. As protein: CASSLAGGYVDNEQFF.

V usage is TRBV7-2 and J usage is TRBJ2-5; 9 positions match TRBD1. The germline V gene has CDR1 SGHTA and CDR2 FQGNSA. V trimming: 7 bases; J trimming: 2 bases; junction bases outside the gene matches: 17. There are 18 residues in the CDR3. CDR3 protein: CASTFDRGSTRRQETQYF. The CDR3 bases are TGTGCCAGCACCTTCGACAGGGGGAGCACAAGACGACAAGAGACCCAGTACTTC.

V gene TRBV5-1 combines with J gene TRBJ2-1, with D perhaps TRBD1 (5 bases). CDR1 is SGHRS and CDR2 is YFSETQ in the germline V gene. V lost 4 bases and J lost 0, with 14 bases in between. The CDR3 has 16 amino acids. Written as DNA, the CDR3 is TGCGCCAGCAGCCCCCCGGACATTAGCTCCTACAATGAGCAGTTCTTC. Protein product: CASSPPDISSYNEQFF. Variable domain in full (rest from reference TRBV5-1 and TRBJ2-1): KAGVTQTPRYLIKTRGQQVTLSCSPISGHRSVSWYQQTPGQGLQFLFEYFSETQRNKGNFPGRFSGRQFSNSRSEMNVSTLELGDSALYLCASSPPDISSYNEQFFGPGTRLTVL.

The CDR3: CASSLREGSSTDTQYF. The DNA of the CDR3 is TGCGCCAGCAGCTTGCGGGAGGGCTCTAGCACAGATACGCAGTATTTT. This chain joins TRBV5-1 and TRBJ2-3, with 8 bases that match TRBD2. V shed 1 base and J 0 bases; nucleotides not matched to a gene: 4. Germline V gives CDR1 SGHRS, CDR2 YFSETQ. There are 16 residues in the CDR3. Full variable domain (missing parts from reference TRBV5-1 and TRBJ2-3): KAGVTQTPRYLIKTRGQQVTLSCSPISGHRSVSWYQQTPGQGLQFLFEYFSETQRNKGNFPGRFSGRQFSNSRSEMNVSTLELGDSALYLCASSLREGSSTDTQYFGPGTRLTVL.

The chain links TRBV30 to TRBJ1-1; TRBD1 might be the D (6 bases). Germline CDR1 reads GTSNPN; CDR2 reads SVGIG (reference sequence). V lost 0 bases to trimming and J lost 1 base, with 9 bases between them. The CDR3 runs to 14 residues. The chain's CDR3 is CAWSVGGTNTEAFF. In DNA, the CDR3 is TGTGCCTGGAGTGTAGGGGGAACGAACACTGAAGCTTTCTTT.

The CDR3 nucleotides are TGTGCCAGCAGCTTAACAGGACAGGGCTGGGACACTGAAGCTTTCTTT. Protein sequence: CASSLTGQGWDTEAFF. The chain couples TRBV7-9 to TRBJ1-1; 8 bases match TRBD1. V shed 2 bases, J shed 3 bases, and the junction held 8 bases outside the gene matches. The CDR3 totals 16 residues. The germline CDR1 and CDR2 sequences are SEHNR and FQNEAQ (reference sequence).

The DNA for the CDR3 is TGTGCCAGTGGTACAGGAAGCTCCACTGAAGCTTTCTTT. Protein sequence: CASGTGSSTEAFF. The chain carries TRBV19 and TRBJ1-1; the D gene is possibly TRBD1 (5 bases). V shed 8 bases and J shed 4 bases, with 14 bases lying between them. There are 13 residues in the CDR3. Germline CDR1 LNHDA, CDR2 SQIVND (reference sequence).

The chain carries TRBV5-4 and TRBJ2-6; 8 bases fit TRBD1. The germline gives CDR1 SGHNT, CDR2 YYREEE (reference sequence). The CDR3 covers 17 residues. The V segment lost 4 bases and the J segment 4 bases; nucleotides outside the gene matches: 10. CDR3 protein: CASSLESRGPGANVLTF. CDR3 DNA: TGTGCCAGCAGCCTGGAGAGCAGGGGGCCAGGGGCCAACGTCCTGACTTTC.

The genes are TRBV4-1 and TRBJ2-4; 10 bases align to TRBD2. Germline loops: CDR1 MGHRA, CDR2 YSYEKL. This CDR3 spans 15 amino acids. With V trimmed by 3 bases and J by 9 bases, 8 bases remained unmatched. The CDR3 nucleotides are TGCGCCAGCAGCCAGGGAGCGGGAGGGGTTGGCATTCAGTACTTC. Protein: CASSQGAGGVGIQYF.

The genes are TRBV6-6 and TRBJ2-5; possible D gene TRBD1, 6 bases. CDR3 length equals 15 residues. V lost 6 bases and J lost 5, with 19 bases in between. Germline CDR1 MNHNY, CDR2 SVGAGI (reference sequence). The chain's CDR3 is CASRHDGTTWETQYF. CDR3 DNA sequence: TGTGCCAGCAGACACGACGGGACAACGTGGGAGACCCAGTACTTC.

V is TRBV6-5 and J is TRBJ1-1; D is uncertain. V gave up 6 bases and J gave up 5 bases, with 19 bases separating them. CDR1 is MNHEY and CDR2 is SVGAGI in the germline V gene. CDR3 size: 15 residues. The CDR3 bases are TGTGCCAGCAGCAACCTGCCCCGGAGAGGGACTGAAGCTTTCTTT. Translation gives CASSNLPRRGTEAFF.

CDR3 in amino acids: CASSLERGNYGYTF. CDR3 DNA: TGCGCCAGCAGCTTGGAACGGGGTAACTATGGCTACACCTTC. This rearrangement joins TRBV5-1 to TRBJ1-2, with D unclear. The CDR3 is 14 residues long. Trimming cost V 0 bases and J 1 base, with 7 bases left between them. The germline V gene encodes CDR1 SGHRS and CDR2 YFSETQ.

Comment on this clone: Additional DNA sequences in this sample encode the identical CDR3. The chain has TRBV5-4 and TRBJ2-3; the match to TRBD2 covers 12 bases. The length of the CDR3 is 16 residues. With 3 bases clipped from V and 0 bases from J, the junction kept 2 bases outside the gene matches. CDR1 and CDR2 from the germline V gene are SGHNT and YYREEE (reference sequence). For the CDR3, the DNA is TGTGCCAGCAGCTCCGGGACTAGCGGGAGCACAGATACGCAGTATTTT. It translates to CASSSGTSGSTDTQYF.

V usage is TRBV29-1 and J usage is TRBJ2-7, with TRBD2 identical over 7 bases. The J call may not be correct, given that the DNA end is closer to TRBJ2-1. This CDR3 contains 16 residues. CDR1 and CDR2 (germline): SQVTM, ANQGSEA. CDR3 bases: TGCAGCGTTGAAGGCCTAGGACTCACTAGCGAGGGTGAGCAGTTCTTC. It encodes CSVEGLGLTSEGEQFF.

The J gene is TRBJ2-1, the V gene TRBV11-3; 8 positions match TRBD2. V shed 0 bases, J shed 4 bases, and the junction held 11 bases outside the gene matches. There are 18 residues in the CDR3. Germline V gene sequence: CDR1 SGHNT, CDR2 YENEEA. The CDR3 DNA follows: TGTGCCAGCAGCTTAGATCAAGGTGGCAGCGGGAGTTACAATGAGCAGTTCTTC. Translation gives CASSLDQGGSGSYNEQFF.

CDR3 residues: CAISGQGGTEAFF. The CDR3 nucleotides are TGTGCCATCTCCGGACAGGGGGGCACTGAAGCTTTCTTT. The chain joins TRBV2 to TRBJ1-1; TRBD1 aligns across 10 bases. V lost 10 bases, J lost 4 bases, and 6 bases stayed unmatched. Per germline, CDR1 SNHLY and CDR2 FYNNEI. The CDR3 is made up of 13 amino acids. Using reference TRBV2 and TRBJ1-1 for the parts outside the CDR3, the full variable domain is EPEVTQTPSHQVTQMGQEVILRCVPISNHLYFYWYRQILGQKVEFLVSFYNNEISEKSEIFDDQFSVERPDGSNFTLKIRSTKLEDSAMYFCAISGQGGTEAFFGQGTRLTVV.